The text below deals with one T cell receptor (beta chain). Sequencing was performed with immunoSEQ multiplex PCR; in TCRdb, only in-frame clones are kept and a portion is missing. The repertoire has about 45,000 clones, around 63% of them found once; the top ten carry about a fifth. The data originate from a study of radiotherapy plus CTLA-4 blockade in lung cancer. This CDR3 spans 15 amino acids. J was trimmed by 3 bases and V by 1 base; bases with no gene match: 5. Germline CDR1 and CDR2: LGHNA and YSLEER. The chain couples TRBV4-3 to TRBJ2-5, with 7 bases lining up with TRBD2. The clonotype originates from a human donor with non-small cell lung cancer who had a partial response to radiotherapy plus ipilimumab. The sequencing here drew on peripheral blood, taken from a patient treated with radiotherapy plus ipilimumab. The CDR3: CASSQGGGNKETQYF. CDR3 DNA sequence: TGCGCCAGCAGCCAAGGGGGGGGGAATAAAGAGACCCAGTACTTC.